The TCR beta chain described here comes from a study of OX40 agonist ivuxolimab in advanced cancers. As for the study in general: Those enrolled were roughly 80% male, with a mean age of 60 years and ages from roughly 20 to 90.

The CDR3 has 15 residues. CDR1 is PRHDT and CDR2 is FYEKMQ in the germline V gene (reference sequence). V shed 0 bases and J 11 bases; nucleotides not matched to a gene: 8. This table comes from immunoSEQ multiplex PCR, and its TCRdb copy is limited to in-frame clones, with some not included. Here the sample spans approximately 67,000 clones, about 88% being singletons. The study, taken as a whole, reports: Some nonresponders additionally presented with little normalized T-cell clonal expansion.

Notes on this clone: Antigen: not known.

This TCR derives from an adult with an advanced solid tumor such as melanoma, head and neck, liver or kidney cancer. This specimen consisted of CD4+ or CD8+ T cells sorted from blood, obtained in a trial of the OX40 agonist ivuxolimab. The chain has TRBV13 and TRBJ2-5, with 11 bases matching TRBD1. This CDR3 is CASSLGGTGGREQYF. In DNA form, the CDR3 reads TGTGCCAGCAGCTTAGGAGGGACAGGGGGGAGGGAGCAGTACTTC.